The 11 T cell receptor beta chains in this list originate from one sample, sequenced in a study of control samples from healthy donors and cancer patients. Produced via immunoSEQ multiplex PCR; TCRdb's table is partial and in-frame only. The sample records approximately 170,000 clones, roughly nine tenths being singletons. Input material: blood. These receptor sequences come from a woman in her twenties or thirties in good health.

V is TRBV4-2 and J is TRBJ2-3; 7 nucleotides match TRBD1. Germline V gene data show CDR1 as LGHNA and CDR2 as YNFKEQ. The CDR3 extends over 16 amino acids. Trimming at V came to 1 base and at J to 2 bases, leaving 6 bases not matched to a gene. CDR3 nucleotides: TGTGCCAGCAGCCAAGGAGAGACAGGGACCACAGATACGCAGTATTTT. This sequence encodes CASSQGETGTTDTQYF.

The rearrangement uses TRBV23-1 and TRBJ2-5; 13 nucleotides agree with TRBD2. TRBV23-1 counts as an open reading frame of uncertain function. The junction had 3 bases not matched to a gene; V was cut back by 2 bases and J by 0 bases. The CDR3 runs 17 residues. This chain's CDR3 is CASSQPGTSGNQETQYF. The CDR3 DNA sequence: TGCGCCAGCAGTCAACCCGGGACTAGCGGGAACCAAGAGACCCAGTACTTC.

Worth noting for this clone: Germline and junction disagree at one end, which may indicate a read error. The chain couples TRBV7-7 to TRBJ2-5; D might be TRBD2 (5 bases). This CDR3 is built from 13 residues. Germline CDR1 and CDR2: SSHAT and FNYEAQ (reference sequence). The CDR3 loop is CASSFSGQETQYF. The CDR3 nucleotides are TGTGCTAGCAGCTTCAGCGGCCAAGAGACCCAGTACTTC.

This chain's CDR3 is CAWRTGEEQYF. CDR3 DNA: TGTGCCTGGAGGACAGGGGAAGAGCAGTACTTC. V and J are TRBV30 and TRBJ2-7; 8 bases align to TRBD1. Trimming removed 3 bases from V and 7 bases from J; junction bases left unmatched: 2. Germline CDR1 GTSNPN, CDR2 SVGIG (reference sequence). The length of the CDR3 is 11 residues.

Worth noting for this clone: Other DNA sequences of this sample code for an identical CDR3. J is TRBJ1-5 and V is TRBV19; D remains unclear. The germline V gene has CDR1 LNHDA and CDR2 SQIVND (reference sequence). Trimming removed 4 bases from V and 1 base from J, with 5 bases in between. CDR3 length: 13 amino acids. CDR3 sequence (DNA): TGTGCCAGTAGTAGGGTCAGCAATCAGCCCCAGCATTTT. Encoded protein: CASSRVSNQPQHF. Complete variable domain (other parts from reference TRBV19 and TRBJ1-5): DGGITQSPKYLFRKEGQNVTLSCEQNLNHDAMYWYRQDPGQGLRLIYYSQIVNDFQKGDIAEGYSVSREKKESFPLTVTSAQKNPTAFYLCASSRVSNQPQHFGDGTRLSIL.

This sequence joins TRBV28 and TRBJ2-1, with 14 bases matching TRBD2. The CDR3 runs 17 residues. Germline CDR1 is MDHEN and CDR2 is SYDVKM. Unmatched junction bases numbered 7, after V lost 2 bases and J lost 7 bases. As DNA, the CDR3 is TGTGCCAGCAGTTTACAGGGACTAGCGGGAGTTTGGAATGAGCAGTTCTTC. Its protein product is CASSLQGLAGVWNEQFF. The variable domain in full, with the rest retrieved from reference TRBV28 and TRBJ2-1, is DVKVTQSSRYLVKRTGEKVFLECVQDMDHENMFWYRQDPGLGLRLIYFSYDVKMKEKGDIPEGYSVSREKKERFSLILESASTNQTSMYLCASSLQGLAGVWNEQFFGPGTRLTVL.

J is TRBJ2-3 and V is TRBV19; D unclear. V was shortened by 1 base and J by 1 base, with 9 bases between the two germline ends. The CDR3 loop spans 15 amino acids. Germline CDR1 reads LNHDA; CDR2 reads SQIVND (reference sequence). CDR3 sequence reads: CASSIGALGTDTQYF. The CDR3 bases are TGTGCCAGTAGTATAGGAGCCCTCGGCACAGATACGCAGTATTTT.

The genes are TRBV5-8 and TRBJ2-1, with D unclear. The germline gives CDR1 SGHTS, CDR2 YDEGEE. Trimming stripped 0 bases from V and 5 bases from J, with 9 bases between. The CDR3 is made up of 14 amino acids. The CDR3 sequence: CASSLVLGHNEQFF. Here the CDR3 DNA reads TGTGCCAGCAGCTTGGTGTTAGGCCACAATGAGCAGTTCTTC.

CDR3 sequence reads: CSASASGRYEQYF. The CDR3 bases are TGCAGTGCTAGTGCTAGCGGGAGGTACGAGCAGTACTTC. V gene TRBV20-1 combines with J gene TRBJ2-7, with 11 bases fitting TRBD2. Germline V lookup: CDR1 DFQATT, CDR2 SNEGSKA (reference sequence). The CDR3 runs to 13 residues. Germline trimming cut 3 bases from V and 4 bases from J; bases unmatched to any gene: 2.

This rearrangement joins TRBV11-1 to TRBJ2-5; TRBD1 or TRBD2 may be the D gene (5 bases each). In germline, CDR1 is SGHAT, CDR2 FQDESV (reference sequence). The CDR3 is 14 amino acids. Trimming left V 2 bases short and J 5 bases short, with 12 bases between. CDR3 amino acids: CASSLWGNRETQYF. The CDR3 DNA reads as TGTGCCAGCAGCTTATGGGGGAATAGGGAGACCCAGTACTTC.

With respect to this clone: The sample contains more than one DNA sequence encoding this CDR3. This chain joins TRBV29-1 and TRBJ1-5, with D unclear. The CDR3 is made up of 13 amino acids. The V gene lost 4 bases and the J gene lost 0 bases, with 7 bases spanning the gap. Per germline, CDR1 SQVTM and CDR2 ANQGSEA. The CDR3 DNA reads TGCAGCGTTGGACAAGATAGCAATCAGCCCCAGCATTTT. Its protein product is CSVGQDSNQPQHF. The full variable domain, in which reference TRBV29-1 and TRBJ1-5 provide the parts outside the CDR3, is SAVISQKPSRDICQRGTSLTIQCQVDSQVTMMFWYRQQPGQSLTLIATANQGSEATYESGFVIDKFPISRPNLTFSTLTVSNMSPEDSSIYLCSVGQDSNQPQHFGDGTRLSIL.